This T cell receptor (beta chain) appears in the sequencing data of a study of TIL therapy for anti-PD-1-resistant metastatic lung cancer. The libraries were made with immunoSEQ v3. This table comes from immunoSEQ multiplex PCR, and its TCRdb copy is limited to in-frame clones, with some not included. In the table there are roughly 60,000 clones, around 86% of which are singletons. Specified time point: pre-treatment sample, taken before nivolumab and TIL therapy. The input for sequencing was blood, taken at baseline. The TCR comes from a person aged 25-85 years with non-small cell lung cancer.

In DNA, the CDR3 is TGTGCCAGCAGTGAACCGACTAGCGGGGGGGCATATGAGCAGTTCTTC. It is translated as CASSEPTSGGAYEQFF. The J gene is TRBJ2-1, the V gene TRBV6-1; 14 bases map to TRBD2. Unmatched junction bases numbered 5, after V lost 2 bases and J lost 8 bases. This CDR3 has 16 amino acids. Germline-derived CDR1 and CDR2 are MNHNS and SASEGT.